This T cell receptor (beta chain) appears in the sequencing data of a study of cytomegalovirus exposure and HLA in healthy donors. The overall study: A preliminary data release comprised around 90 million unique TCRs obtained from HLA-typed donors. Study-wide points: The study labeled 150 to 200 TCR beta chains cytomegalovirus-associated. TCR sequences were mostly rare, though some public TCRs occurred in many donors.

CDR3 length: 14 amino acids. Germline V gene lookup returns CDR1 MNHEY and CDR2 SMNVEV (reference sequence). J was trimmed by 12 bases and V by 2 bases; bases with no gene match: 7. Amplification used 60 Vbeta primers and 13 Jbeta primers. The data were produced by immunoSEQ multiplex PCR, yet TCRdb's version contains in-frame clones alone and is incomplete. The sample has about 140,000 clones, just under 85% seen once. Remarks on this clone: Its specificity is not known.

The genes are TRBV27 and TRBJ2-1; TRBD1 matches 10 bases. The clonotype was recovered from a woman aged 40 to 50 in good health and CMV-seronegative. Specimen: PBMCs. CDR3 bases: TGTGCCAGCAGTTTAGAGACAGGGGGCATTGGGCAGTTCTTC. Encoded protein: CASSLETGGIGQFF.